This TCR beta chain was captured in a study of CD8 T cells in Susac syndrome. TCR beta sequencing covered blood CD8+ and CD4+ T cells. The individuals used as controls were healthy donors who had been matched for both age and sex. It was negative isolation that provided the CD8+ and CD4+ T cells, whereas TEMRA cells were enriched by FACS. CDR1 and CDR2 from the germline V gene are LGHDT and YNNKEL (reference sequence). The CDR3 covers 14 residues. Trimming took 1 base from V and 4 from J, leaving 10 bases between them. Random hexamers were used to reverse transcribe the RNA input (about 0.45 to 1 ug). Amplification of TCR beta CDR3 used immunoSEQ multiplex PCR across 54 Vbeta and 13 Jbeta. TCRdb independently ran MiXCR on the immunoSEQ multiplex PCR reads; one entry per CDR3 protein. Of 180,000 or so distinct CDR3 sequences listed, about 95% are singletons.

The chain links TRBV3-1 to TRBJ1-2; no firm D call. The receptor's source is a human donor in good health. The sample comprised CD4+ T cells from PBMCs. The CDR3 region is CASSQAAEAYGYTF. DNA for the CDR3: TGTGCCAGCAGCCAAGCCGCCGAAGCCTATGGCTACACCTTC.